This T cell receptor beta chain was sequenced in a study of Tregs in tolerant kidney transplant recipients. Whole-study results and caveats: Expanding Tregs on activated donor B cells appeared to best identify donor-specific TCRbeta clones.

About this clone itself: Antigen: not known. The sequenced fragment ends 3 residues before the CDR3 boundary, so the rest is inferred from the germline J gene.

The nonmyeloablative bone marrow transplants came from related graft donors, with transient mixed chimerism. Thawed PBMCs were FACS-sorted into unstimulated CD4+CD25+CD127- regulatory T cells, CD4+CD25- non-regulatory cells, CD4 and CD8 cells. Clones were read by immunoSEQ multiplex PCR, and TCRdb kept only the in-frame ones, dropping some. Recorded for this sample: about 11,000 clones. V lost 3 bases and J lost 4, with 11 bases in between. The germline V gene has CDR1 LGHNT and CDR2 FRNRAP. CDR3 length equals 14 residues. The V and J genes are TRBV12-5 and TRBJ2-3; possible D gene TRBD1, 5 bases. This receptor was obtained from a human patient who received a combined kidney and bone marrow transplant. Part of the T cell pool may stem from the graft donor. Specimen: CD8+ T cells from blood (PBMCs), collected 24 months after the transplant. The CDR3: CASGFGAGSDTQYF. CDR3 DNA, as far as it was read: TGTGCTAGTGGTTTCGGCGCAGGGTCAGATACG. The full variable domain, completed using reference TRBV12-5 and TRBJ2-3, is DARVTQTPRHKVTEMGQEVTMRCQPILGHNTVFWYRQTMMQGLELLAYFRNRAPLDDSGMPKDRFSAEMPDATLATLKIQPSEPRDSAVYFCASGFGAGSDTQYFGPGTRLTVL.